The 29 T cell receptor beta chains below were found in one sample sequenced in a study of early T cells in non-severe SARS-CoV-2 infection. TCRdb ran MiXCR on the 5' RACE reads and lists one entry per CDR3 protein. The sample lists nearly 50,000 distinct CDR3 sequences; 6% to 8% were seen once. Source: whole blood, taken at baseline. These receptors all come from an adult who was a healthcare worker with PCR-confirmed SARS-CoV-2 infection or an uninfected control (not recorded which).

This clonotype was observed at least ten times. The chain is built from TRBV4-1 and TRBJ2-7, with D tentatively TRBD1 (5 bases). Trimming left V 0 bases short and J 6 bases short, with 15 bases between. The CDR3 is 15 residues long. Germline CDR1 and CDR2: MGHRA and YSYEKL. The DNA for the CDR3 is TGCGCCAGCAGCCAAGATCTGGCGCAGGGCGCCGAGCAGTACTTC. The encoded protein is CASSQDLAQGAEQYF.

The chain couples TRBV5-1 to TRBJ2-2; unclear D gene. Germline assignment: CDR1 SGHRS and CDR2 YFSETQ. The CDR3 covers 14 residues. V was clipped by 0 bases and J by 3 bases, with 6 bases between them. The chain's CDR3 is CASSLEGHTGELFF. Written as DNA, the CDR3 is TGCGCCAGCAGCTTGGAGGGCCACACCGGGGAGCTGTTTTTT.

In this sample, this clonotype turned up many times. V gene TRBV6-5 combines with J gene TRBJ2-4; 14 bases match TRBD2. Trimming at V came to 5 bases and at J to 7 bases, leaving 1 base not matched to a gene. The germline V gene has CDR1 MNHEY and CDR2 SVGAGI. This CDR3 is 14 amino acids long. The CDR3 DNA reads TGTGCCAGCAGTGGGACTAGCGGGAGCAACATTCAGTACTTC. Translating gives CASSGTSGSNIQYF.

This clonotype was picked up many times. The chain recombines TRBV7-9 with TRBJ1-1; 10 bases align to TRBD1. Trimming cost V 5 bases and J 5 bases; bases outside gene matches: 11. The CDR3 contains 16 residues. Germline CDR1 and CDR2: SEHNR and FQNEAQ (reference sequence). The CDR3 spells CASSPILGQGITEAFF. The CDR3 DNA follows: TGTGCCAGCAGCCCTATTTTGGGACAGGGGATTACTGAAGCTTTCTTT.

The chain carries TRBV6-2 or TRBV6-3 and TRBJ2-3, with 7 positions matching TRBD1. The V gene's germline CDR1 is MNHEY and CDR2 SVGEGT. CDR3 size: 15 residues. V lost 3 bases to trimming and J lost 2 bases; unmatched junction nucleotides: 5. CDR3 region: CASSYGDRLTDTQYF. In DNA form, the CDR3 reads TGTGCCAGCAGTTATGGGGACAGACTCACAGATACGCAGTATTTT.

This clonotype has at least ten counts. The V call is TRBV7-9, the J call TRBJ2-7; 11 bases are shared with TRBD2. The CDR3 is 14 amino acids. CDR1 is SEHNR and CDR2 is FQNEAQ in the germline V gene (reference sequence). Trimming took 2 bases from V and 5 from J; bases not matched to a gene: 2. The CDR3 loop is CASSLPGLADEQYF. In DNA form, the CDR3 reads TGTGCCAGCAGCTTACCGGGACTAGCGGACGAGCAGTACTTC.

The rearrangement joins TRBV29-1 to TRBJ2-7; 7 nucleotides line up with TRBD2. Trimming took 6 bases from V and 2 from J; bases not matched to a gene: 4. This CDR3 comprises 12 residues. The V gene's germline CDR1 is SQVTM and CDR2 ANQGSEA. CDR3 bases: TGCAGCGTCAAAGCGGGGCCCTACGAGCAGTACTTC. Its protein product is CSVKAGPYEQYF.

This clonotype has at least ten counts. The V and J genes are TRBV7-9 and TRBJ2-3; D is possibly TRBD2 (6 bases). Germline assignment: CDR1 SEHNR and CDR2 FQNEAQ (reference sequence). The ends were cut back, 4 bases at V and 4 bases at J, with 15 bases in the middle. The CDR3 covers 15 residues. CDR3 nucleotides: TGTGCCAGCAGCTCCGGCGCGGGGAGCTCAGATACGCAGTATTTT. It encodes CASSSGAGSSDTQYF.

This clonotype has a count of ten or more. V and J are TRBV6-6 and TRBJ2-2, with D hard to call. The CDR3 sequence is 12 residues long. The V gene lost 0 bases and the J gene lost 7 bases, with 3 bases spanning the gap. Germline values: CDR1 MNHNY, CDR2 SVGAGI (reference sequence). CDR3 bases: TGTGCCAGCAGTTACTCAGGCGGGGAGCTGTTTTTT. Amino acid sequence: CASSYSGGELFF.

This clonotype was seen a handful of times. V gene TRBV28 combines with J gene TRBJ2-1; either TRBD1 or TRBD2 may fit D (5 bases each). Germline loops: CDR1 MDHEN, CDR2 SYDVKM. The germline V and J ends were trimmed by 5 bases and 9 bases, with 11 bases remaining between them. This CDR3 comprises 12 residues. CDR3 sequence reads: CASSGTYGEQFF. The CDR3 DNA is TGTGCCAGCAGTGGGACGTACGGTGAGCAGTTCTTC.

This clonotype was observed a few times. V and J are TRBV7-2 and TRBJ2-5; D might be TRBD1 or TRBD2, each matching 5 bases. Germline-derived CDR1 and CDR2 are SGHTA and FQGNSA. The CDR3 loop spans 15 amino acids. Trimming took 5 bases from V and 4 from J, leaving 17 bases between them. CDR3 protein: CASSPRGQEAETQYF. Here the CDR3 DNA reads TGTGCCAGCAGCCCCCGGGGCCAGGAGGCAGAGACCCAGTACTTC.

The V call is TRBV11-2, the J call TRBJ1-4; D gene unclear. This CDR3 has 15 residues. V was cut by 2 bases and J by 0 bases, with 7 bases left in between. Germline loops: CDR1 SGHAT, CDR2 FQNNGV. CDR3 sequence (DNA): TGTGCCAGCAGCTTAATGAGGGCAACTAATGAAAAACTGTTTTTT. Translated: CASSLMRATNEKLFF.

The chain is built from TRBV9 and TRBJ2-7, with D possibly being TRBD1 (6 bases). The CDR3 runs 13 residues. V lost 4 bases and J 3 bases, leaving 11 bases between the germline ends. The V gene's germline CDR1 is SGDLS and CDR2 YYNGEE. The CDR3 region has the DNA TGTGCCAGCAGCCGGGACACCGACTACGAGCAGTACTTC. Its protein product is CASSRDTDYEQYF.

This clonotype was picked up many times. The CDR3: CASSPGTSGSNNEQFF. As DNA, the CDR3 is TGTGCCAGCAGCCCCGGGACTAGCGGGAGCAACAATGAGCAGTTCTTC. The chain uses TRBV2 and TRBJ2-1; 14 positions agree with TRBD2. Germline V gene sequence: CDR1 SNHLY, CDR2 FYNNEI. J lost 5 bases, V lost 6 bases, and 6 bases had no gene match. The CDR3 totals 16 residues.

This clonotype was recorded many times. This CDR3 is CAISSPGGTEAFF. The DNA for the CDR3 is TGTGCCATCAGTTCTCCAGGGGGAACTGAAGCTTTCTTT. The chain carries TRBV10-3 and TRBJ1-1, with 7 bases identical to TRBD1. The CDR3 is made up of 13 amino acids. Germline V CDR1 and CDR2: ENHRY, SYGVKD. The V segment lost 5 bases and the J segment 5 bases; nucleotides outside the gene matches: 5.

The rearrangement links TRBV30 to TRBJ2-1; 8 positions agree with TRBD2. The CDR3 extends over 17 amino acids. The V segment lost 2 bases and the J segment 2 bases; nucleotides outside the gene matches: 11. CDR1 and CDR2 (germline): GTSNPN, SVGIG (reference sequence). CDR3 protein: CAWSLYGSGTTYNEQFF. CDR3 DNA sequence: TGTGCCTGGAGTCTGTACGGTAGCGGGACCACCTACAATGAGCAGTTCTTC.

V gene TRBV20-1 combines with J gene TRBJ1-4, with D possibly matching TRBD1 (6 bases). Looked up from germline, CDR1 is DFQATT and CDR2 is SNEGSKA (reference sequence). The ends were cut back, 5 bases at V and 0 bases at J, with 10 bases in the middle. The CDR3 totals 14 residues. In nucleotides, the CDR3 is TGCAGTGCTCCGGACAGAGCAACTAATGAAAAACTGTTTTTT. The encoded protein is CSAPDRATNEKLFF.

In this sample, this clonotype turned up many times. The CDR3 loop reads CASTRTANTEAFF. CDR3 DNA sequence: TGTGCCAGCACCAGGACGGCGAACACTGAAGCTTTCTTT. The chain couples TRBV7-9 to TRBJ1-1; D unresolved. The length of the CDR3 is 13 residues. V was clipped by 7 bases and J by 1 base, with 10 bases between them. In germline, CDR1 is SEHNR, CDR2 FQNEAQ (reference sequence).

V and J are TRBV6-2 or TRBV6-3 and TRBJ2-1; 7 positions agree with TRBD2. The V and J ends lost 0 bases and 1 base, in that order; junction bases with no gene match: 6. Germline-derived CDR1 and CDR2 are MNHEY and SVGEGT. There are 17 residues in the CDR3. The CDR3: CASSYSIGGSSYNEQFF. The CDR3 DNA is TGTGCCAGCAGTTACTCGATTGGCGGGAGTTCCTACAATGAGCAGTTCTTC.

This clonotype was seen repeatedly, ten times or more. This CDR3 reads CASSLRVTGELFF. CDR3 bases: TGTGCCAGCAGCTTGCGAGTGACCGGGGAGCTGTTTTTT. The chain recombines TRBV7-9 with TRBJ2-2; D uncertain. The CDR3 has 13 residues. Germline V gene lookup returns CDR1 SEHNR and CDR2 FQNEAQ (reference sequence). The ends were cut back, 3 bases at V and 5 bases at J, with 7 bases in the middle.

About this clonotype itself: The germline gene is not matched at one end of the junction; a read error may be the cause. This chain joins TRBV28 and TRBJ2-7; D call uncertain. The germline V gene encodes CDR1 MDHEN and CDR2 SYDVKM. This CDR3 spans 14 amino acids. The CDR3 DNA reads TGTGCCAGCAGTTTCCGAGCAAGGTCCTCCGAGCAGTACTTC. Amino acids: CASSFRARSSEQYF. Looking up the rest from reference TRBV28 and TRBJ2-7 gives the full variable domain: DVKVTQSSRYLVKRTGEKVFLECVQDMDHENMFWYRQDPGLGLRLIYFSYDVKMKEKGDIPEGYSVSREKKERFSLILESASTNQTSMYLCASSFRARSSEQYFGPGTRLTVT.

V and J are TRBV28 and TRBJ2-1; 9 bases align to TRBD1. V was clipped by 4 bases and J by 9 bases; unmatched bases: 7. The length of the CDR3 is 14 residues. The germline CDR1 and CDR2 sequences are MDHEN and SYDVKM. The CDR3 nucleotides read TGTGCCAGCAGTTACGGGACAGGGAAGGCTGAGCAGTTCTTC. Its translation is CASSYGTGKAEQFF.

This clonotype was detected many times. The chain has TRBV29-1 and TRBJ1-2; weak D call: TRBD1 (6 bases). V was trimmed by 4 bases and J by 4 bases, leaving 13 bases between them. The germline CDR1 and CDR2 sequences are SQVTM and ANQGSEA. CDR3 length: 13 amino acids. CDR3 nucleotides: TGCAGCGTTGTAAACAGGGCAAGCTATGGCTACACCTTC. This sequence encodes CSVVNRASYGYTF.

This rearrangement joins TRBV5-5 to TRBJ2-7; the match to TRBD1 covers 7 bases. The CDR3 has 14 residues. Germline V gene data show CDR1 as SGHKS and CDR2 as YYEKEE (reference sequence). The junction had 5 bases not matched to a gene; V was cut back by 3 bases and J by 2 bases. CDR3 sequence: CASSYPGQTYEQYF. In DNA form, the CDR3 reads TGTGCCAGCAGCTATCCGGGACAGACCTACGAGCAGTACTTC.

The sample holds many counts of this clonotype. The chain recombines TRBV6-5 with TRBJ2-7, with 7 bases fitting TRBD1. Germline V gene data show CDR1 as MNHEY and CDR2 as SVGAGI. J was trimmed by 2 bases and V by 2 bases; bases with no gene match: 6. The CDR3 totals 15 residues. CDR3 in DNA: TGTGCCAGCAGTTACCGAGGGACAGCAACCTACGAGCAGTACTTC. It yields the protein CASSYRGTATYEQYF.

This chain links TRBV3-1 with TRBJ2-1, with 10 bases fitting TRBD2. V lost 5 bases, J lost 6 bases, and 7 bases stayed unmatched. This CDR3 contains 15 residues. Per germline, CDR1 LGHDT and CDR2 YNNKEL (reference sequence). The CDR3 protein is CASSEGLAERNEQFF. The CDR3, as DNA: TGTGCCAGCAGCGAAGGACTAGCGGAACGCAATGAGCAGTTCTTC.

The chain uses TRBV11-2 and TRBJ2-1, with D perhaps TRBD1 (6 bases). Trimming removed 2 bases at V and 9 bases at J, with 17 bases between. This CDR3 region has 15 residues. In germline, CDR1 is SGHAT, CDR2 FQNNGV. The CDR3 region has the DNA TGTGCCAGCAGCTTAAGCGGTTGGGGGCGAGGTGAGCAGTTCTTC. It yields the protein CASSLSGWGRGEQFF.

This clonotype showed up many times. The chain carries TRBV7-2 and TRBJ2-7, with D perhaps matching TRBD2 (6 bases). This CDR3 contains 18 residues. Trimming cost V 3 bases and J 2 bases, with 23 bases left between them. Germline CDR1 is SGHTA and CDR2 is FQGNSA. The CDR3 protein is CASSFTPILASSTYEQYF. DNA for the CDR3: TGTGCCAGCAGCTTCACCCCGATACTAGCTTCTAGCACCTACGAGCAGTACTTC.

Note on this clonotype: One end of the junction does not line up with germline, which may come from a read error. The chain carries TRBV3-1 and TRBJ2-1; 10 nucleotides agree with TRBD2. Germline CDR1 reads LGHDT; CDR2 reads YNNKEL (reference sequence). The CDR3 totals 18 residues. This CDR3 is CASSQTRSGRQSYNDQFF. DNA for the CDR3: TGTGCCAGCAGCCAAACCCGTAGCGGGAGGCAATCCTACAATGATCAGTTCTTC.